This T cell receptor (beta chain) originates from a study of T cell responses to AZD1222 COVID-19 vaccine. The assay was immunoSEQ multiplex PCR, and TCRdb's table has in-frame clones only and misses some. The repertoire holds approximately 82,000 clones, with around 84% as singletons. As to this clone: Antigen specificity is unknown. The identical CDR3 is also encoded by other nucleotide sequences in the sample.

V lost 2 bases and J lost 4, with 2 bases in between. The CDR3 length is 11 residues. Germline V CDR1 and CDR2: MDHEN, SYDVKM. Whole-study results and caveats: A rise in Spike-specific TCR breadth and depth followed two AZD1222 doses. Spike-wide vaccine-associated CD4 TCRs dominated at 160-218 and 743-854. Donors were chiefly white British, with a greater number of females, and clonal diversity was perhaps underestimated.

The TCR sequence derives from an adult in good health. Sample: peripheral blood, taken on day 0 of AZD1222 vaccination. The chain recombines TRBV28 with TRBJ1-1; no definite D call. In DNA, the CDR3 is TGTGCCAGCAGTTTAAGCACTGAAGCTTTCTTT. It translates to CASSLSTEAFF. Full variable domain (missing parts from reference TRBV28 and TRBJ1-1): DVKVTQSSRYLVKRTGEKVFLECVQDMDHENMFWYRQDPGLGLRLIYFSYDVKMKEKGDIPEGYSVSREKKERFSLILESASTNQTSMYLCASSLSTEAFFGQGTRLTVV.